A selection of T cell receptor beta chains follows, all from one sample in a study of T cells in Graves' hyperthyroidism and ophthalmopathy. TCRdb redid the calling of the multiplex PCR reads with MiXCR, one entry per CDR3 protein. The table has hundreds of thousands of distinct CDR3 sequences, about 14% seen once. Sequenced sample: blood. These TCRs come from a woman aged 18 to 35 with Graves' hyperthyroidism. Both conserved end residues are part of each CDR3. D genes are given only for firm matches. Clone size is not always given. Where it is, it says once, few, many or a class for expanded clones.

CASTHTGANVLTF,TGTGCCAGCACACATACCGGGGCCAACGTCCTGACTTTC,-,TRBV7-9,-,TRBJ2-6
CASGQGDQPQHF,TGTGCCTCGGGACAGGGGGACCAGCCCCAGCATTTT,-,TRBV12-3/TRBV12-4,TRBD1,TRBJ1-5
CASSQDTGLALQETQYF,TGCGCCAGCAGCCAAGATACGGGACTAGCGCTCCAAGAGACCCAGTACTTC,few,TRBV4-1,TRBD2,TRBJ2-5
CASSSLGGRTDTQYF,TGTGCCAGTAGTTCTCTAGGGGGACGCACAGATACGCAGTATTTT,many,TRBV19,-,TRBJ2-3
CAWSRIQGMNTEASF,TGTGCCTGGAGCCGTATACAGGGCATGAACACTGAAGCTTCCTTT,-,TRBV30,-,TRBJ1-1
CASRRDTGEKLFF,TGTGCCAGTAGGCGGGACACCGGGGAAAAACTGTTTTTT,-,TRBV19,-,TRBJ1-4
CNARDIAGSYNEQFF,TGCAATGCTAGAGATATAGCGGGGTCCTACAATGAGCAGTTCTTC,many,TRBV20-1,TRBD2,TRBJ2-1
CATSDLREQFF,TGTGCCACCAGTGATTTGAGAGAGCAGTTCTTC,many,TRBV24-1,-,TRBJ2-1
CSARSASGLSYEQYF,TGCAGTGCTAGATCCGCTAGCGGACTATCCTACGAGCAGTACTTC,many,TRBV20-1,TRBD2,TRBJ2-7
CGRDRGFSNYGYTF,TGTGGCCGGGACAGGGGTTTTAGTAACTATGGCTACACCTTC,few,TRBV19,TRBD1,TRBJ1-2
CASSTDTGEWSNYNEQFF,TGTGCCAGTAGTACCGATACAGGGGAATGGTCAAATTACAATGAGCAGTTCTTC,few,TRBV19,TRBD1,TRBJ2-1
CASSYSGRTGGTQYF,TGTGCCAGCAGTTACTCCGGTCGGACGGGGGGTACGCAGTATTTT,many,TRBV6-2/TRBV6-3,TRBD2,TRBJ2-3
CASSDSGNNEQFF,TGTGCCAGCAGTGATTCCGGGAACAATGAGCAGTTCTTC,-,TRBV6-1,-,TRBJ2-1
CASSSPTGSQPQHF,TGTGCCAGCAGTTCCCCGACAGGGAGCCAGCCCCAGCATTTT,many,TRBV28,TRBD1,TRBJ1-5
CASSDLRASGEQFF,TGTGCCAGCAGTGACCTCAGGGCGTCGGGTGAGCAGTTCTTC,few,TRBV25-1,-,TRBJ2-1
CASSPEGPTVGPQHF,TGTGCCAGCTCCCCTGAAGGTCCGACAGTGGGGCCCCAGCATTTT,-,TRBV18,-,TRBJ1-5
CASSYDGTSGIVDTQYF,TGTGCCAGCAGTTACGATGGGACTAGCGGGATTGTAGATACGCAGTATTTT,-,TRBV6-4,TRBD2,TRBJ2-3
CASSLTGPNYNEQFF,TGTGCCAGCTCACTCACTGGACCCAATTACAATGAGCAGTTCTTC,many,TRBV18,-,TRBJ2-1
CASSEGPLGAFF,TGTGCCAGCAGTGAGGGCCCCTTGGGAGCTTTCTTT,many,TRBV12-3/TRBV12-4,-,TRBJ1-1
CATGFRVRGVYGYTF,TGTGCCACCGGCTTTCGCGTCCGGGGAGTTTATGGCTACACCTTC,few,TRBV7-9,-,TRBJ1-2
CASTIKYVGETQYF,TGTGCCAGCACCATAAAATACGTGGGGGAGACCCAGTACTTC,many,TRBV12-3/TRBV12-4,-,TRBJ2-5
CAISGTGGTDTQYF,TGTGCCATCAGTGGGACAGGGGGAACAGATACGCAGTATTTT,-,TRBV10-3,TRBD1,TRBJ2-3
CATSDWRSSGANTGELFF,TGTGCCACCAGTGATTGGAGGAGTAGCGGGGCGAACACCGGGGAGCTGTTTTTT,few,TRBV24-1,TRBD2,TRBJ2-2
CSVERQENTEAFF,TGCAGCGTTGAGAGACAGGAGAACACTGAAGCTTTCTTT,many,TRBV29-1,-,TRBJ1-1
CASSYDSSSGNTIYF,TGTGCCAGCAGTTACGACAGTAGCTCTGGAAACACCATATATTTT,few,TRBV6-6,-,TRBJ1-3
CASSYAGDNHQPQHF,TGTGCCAGCAGCTACGCAGGGGACAACCATCAGCCCCAGCATTTT,-,TRBV7-2,-,TRBJ1-5
CASRQGQGGSYEQFF,TGTGCCAGCAGACAGGGACAGGGAGGTTCTTACGAGCAGTTCTTC,once,TRBV6-1,TRBD1,TRBJ2-1
CASSPGGGGSNQPQHF,TGTGCCAGCTCACCTGGAGGAGGAGGTAGCAATCAGCCCCAGCATTTT,many,TRBV18,-,TRBJ1-5
CASSDQILINYGYTF,TGTGCCAGCAGTGACCAAATCCTGATTAACTATGGCTACACCTTC,many,TRBV2,-,TRBJ1-2
CASSYSNRGLEAFF,TGTGCCAGCAGTTACTCCAACAGGGGGCTTGAAGCTTTCTTT,few,TRBV6-2/TRBV6-3,TRBD1,TRBJ1-1
CASSDTYLRLGQYF,TGTGCCAGCAGTGATACGTACCTCCGACTCGGGCAGTACTTC,-,TRBV2,-,TRBJ2-7
CASSPPRTGNDTGELFF,TGTGCCAGCTCACCCCCTCGGACAGGGAATGATACCGGGGAGCTGTTTTTT,once,TRBV18,TRBD1,TRBJ2-2
CASSLGGEEYF,TGTGCCAGCAGCTTAGGGGGGGAAGAGTACTTC,-,TRBV7-9,-,TRBJ2-5
CASSLEPGQLYEQYF,TGTGCCAGCAGCCTGGAGCCGGGACAGCTCTACGAGCAGTACTTC,-,TRBV5-6,TRBD1,TRBJ2-7
CSAAGGEPGGYTF,TGCAGTGCTGCAGGGGGAGAGCCGGGTGGCTACACCTTC,-,TRBV20-1,TRBD1,TRBJ1-2
CSDCSYNEQFF,TGCAGCGACTGTTCCTACAATGAGCAGTTCTTC,-,TRBV29-1,-,TRBJ2-1
CASSLGLAGGTQETQYF,TGTGCCAGCAGCTTAGGGCTAGCGGGAGGAACTCAAGAGACCCAGTACTTC,many,TRBV11-3,TRBD2,TRBJ2-5
CSARAPATNEKLFF,TGCAGTGCTAGAGCCCCGGCAACTAATGAAAAACTGTTTTTT,few,TRBV20-1,-,TRBJ1-4
CSVAGQGAEKLFF,TGCAGCGTTGCCGGGCAGGGTGCGGAAAAACTGTTTTTT,-,TRBV29-1,-,TRBJ1-4
CSARESLAKNIQYF,TGCAGTGCTAGAGAATCCCTAGCCAAAAACATTCAGTACTTC,-,TRBV20-1,-,TRBJ2-4
CASSQSEGNEKLFF,TGTGCCAGCAGCCAAAGTGAAGGGAATGAAAAACTGTTTTTT,many,TRBV3-1,-,TRBJ1-4
CASSNKVVAGEQYF,TGTGCCAGTAGTAACAAAGTGGTCGCAGGCGAGCAGTACTTC,-,TRBV19,-,TRBJ2-7
CASSLRQGAFF,TGTGCCAGCAGCCTAAGACAGGGAGCTTTCTTT,many,TRBV11-3,TRBD1,TRBJ1-1
CASSLSDSEAFF,TGCGCCAGCAGCTTGTCAGACTCTGAAGCTTTCTTT,few,TRBV5-1,-,TRBJ1-1
CSARGTYYRSNQPQHF,TGCAGTGCACGGGGGACATACTACCGTAGCAATCAGCCCCAGCATTTT,many,TRBV20-1,-,TRBJ1-5
CASSLSDSFYEQYF,TGTGCCAGCAGTTTATCCGACAGCTTCTACGAGCAGTACTTC,few,TRBV27,-,TRBJ2-7
CASSSVIGGSYEQYF,TGTGCCAGCAGTTCAGTGATTGGCGGGAGCTACGAGCAGTACTTC,few,TRBV12-3/TRBV12-4,TRBD2,TRBJ2-7
CASSSGSFNSPLHF,TGTGCCAGCAGTTCCGGGTCCTTCAATTCACCCCTCCACTTT,many,TRBV28,-,TRBJ1-6
CASSRGAKNIQYF,TGTGCCAGCAGTCGGGGGGCCAAAAACATTCAGTACTTC,many,TRBV28,-,TRBJ2-4
CASSLRWGVYEQYF,TGTGCCAGTAGTTTACGGTGGGGGGTCTACGAGCAGTACTTC,once,TRBV19,-,TRBJ2-7
CATSDWGSGAADTQYF,TGTGCCACCAGTGATTGGGGTAGCGGGGCAGCAGATACGCAGTATTTT,many,TRBV24-1,TRBD2,TRBJ2-3
CASSLIVGVYNEQFF,TGTGCCAGCAGCTTAATTGTGGGAGTTTACAATGAGCAGTTCTTC,few,TRBV7-8,-,TRBJ2-1
CASSLPPTWQGVSYYEQYF,TGTGCCAGCAGTCTTCCCCCGACGTGGCAGGGGGTGTCCTACTACGAGCAGTACTTC,few,TRBV12-3/TRBV12-4,TRBD1,TRBJ2-7
CASSLYGVQETQYF,TGTGCCAGCAGTTTATATGGGGTCCAAGAGACCCAGTACTTC,-,TRBV27,-,TRBJ2-5
CASSPLAGDSYEQYF,TGTGCCAGCAGTCCTCTAGCAGGGGACTCCTACGAGCAGTACTTC,many,TRBV12-3/TRBV12-4,-,TRBJ2-7
CASSLVGQVNTGELFF,TGCGCCAGCAGCTTGGTGGGACAGGTGAACACCGGGGAGCTGTTTTTT,-,TRBV5-1,TRBD1,TRBJ2-2
CASSVGQGLATDTQYF,TGTGCCAGCAGCGTAGGGCAGGGACTAGCCACAGATACGCAGTATTTT,-,TRBV9,TRBD2,TRBJ2-3
CASSIISAGQETQYF,TGTGCCAGTAGTATAATATCGGCAGGGCAAGAGACCCAGTACTTC,-,TRBV19,-,TRBJ2-5
CASRSAGGSYEQFF,TGTGCCAGCAGGAGTGCGGGAGGGTCCTACGAGCAGTTCTTC,-,TRBV7-2,TRBD2,TRBJ2-1